The 30 T cell receptor beta chains given below trace back to one sample, sequenced in a study of blood T cells in healthy people across ages. PCR was performed a second time for 7 to 11 cycles using a sample-barcoded 5' primer and a J-beta primer mix. From the 5' RACE reads, TCRdb called clonotypes with MiXCR, one entry per CDR3 protein. The top ten clones hold over 7% of a sample with roughly 1,700,000 distinct CDR3 sequences, roughly 28% of them seen once. Sequencing used blood. These receptors were obtained from a woman aged 30 to 39 in good health.

This clonotype has a count of ten or more. The chain is built from TRBV20-1 and TRBJ2-1; the D is unclear. The CDR3 covers 11 residues. Germline V CDR1 and CDR2: DFQATT, SNEGSKA (reference sequence). The V end was cut by 2 bases, the J end by 7 bases, with 6 bases between. For the CDR3, the DNA is TGCAGTGCTAGAACGAGTAATGAGCAGTTCTTC. Translating gives CSARTSNEQFF.

The J gene is TRBJ2-3, the V gene TRBV20-1, with TRBD1 identical over 8 bases. CDR1 is DFQATT and CDR2 is SNEGSKA in the germline V gene (reference sequence). The CDR3 runs 15 residues. V was clipped by 1 base and J by 4 bases; unmatched bases: 7. As DNA, the CDR3 is TGCAGTGCTAGAGTCGGGACAGGACGGCCAGATACGCAGTATTTT. This gives the protein CSARVGTGRPDTQYF.

The chain has TRBV28 and TRBJ1-1; TRBD1 matches at 7 bases. The CDR3 has 13 amino acids. V shed 11 bases and J 0 bases; nucleotides not matched to a gene: 6. Per the germline V gene, CDR1 is MDHEN and CDR2 is SYDVKM. The DNA of the CDR3 is TGTGCCGGGTGGGACAGAATGAACACTGAAGCTTTCTTT. It translates to CAGWDRMNTEAFF.

The V call is TRBV12-3 or TRBV12-4, the J call TRBJ1-1; 7 positions match TRBD1. V shed 3 bases and J 0 bases; nucleotides not matched to a gene: 16. CDR3 length: 19 amino acids. The CDR3, as DNA: TGTGCCAGCAGTTTGCTTAGAGCCCAGGGGGAAGGGATGAACACTGAAGCTTTCTTT. This encodes CASSLLRAQGEGMNTEAFF.

This clonotype has ten or more counts. The chain is built from TRBV20-1 and TRBJ2-3; D is ambiguous. From germline, CDR1 is DFQATT and CDR2 SNEGSKA (reference sequence). V lost 3 bases to trimming and J lost 6 bases, with 13 bases between them. The CDR3 is made up of 13 amino acids. The CDR3 protein is CSASYGVSDTQYF. As DNA, the CDR3 is TGCAGTGCTAGTTACGGAGTCAGTGATACGCAGTATTTT.

This clonotype was seen a few times. The chain joins TRBV5-1 to TRBJ1-2, with TRBD1 matching over 8 bases. The CDR3 runs 14 residues. J lost 7 bases, V lost 5 bases, and 10 bases had no gene match. Germline CDR1 is SGHRS and CDR2 is YFSETQ. CDR3 coding DNA: TGCGCCAGCAGGCTTTGGACAGGGAACGGTGGCTACACCTTC. It codes for CASRLWTGNGGYTF.

This clonotype was counted at least ten times. The chain links TRBV3-1 to TRBJ2-7; 8 bases are shared with TRBD1. Germline V gives CDR1 LGHDT, CDR2 YNNKEL (reference sequence). The CDR3 is 14 residues long. Germline trimming cut 4 bases from V and 2 bases from J; bases unmatched to any gene: 4. CDR3 in DNA: TGTGCCAGCAGCCCGACAGGGGCGACCTACGAGCAGTACTTC. This codes for CASSPTGATYEQYF.

The V gene is TRBV5-1, the J gene TRBJ1-3, with D uncertain. CDR1 and CDR2 (germline): SGHRS, YFSETQ. This CDR3 comprises 14 residues. Trimming removed 0 bases from V and 1 base from J, with 5 bases in between. The CDR3 bases are TGCGCCAGCAGCTTGGCAGCTTCTGGAAACACCATATATTTT. It yields the protein CASSLAASGNTIYF.

This clonotype was counted ten times or more. The chain employs TRBV10-1 and TRBJ2-7; the D call may be TRBD1 or TRBD2 (5 bases each). The CDR3 has 12 residues. Looked up from germline, CDR1 is WNHNN and CDR2 is SYGVQD (reference sequence). Trimming shortened V by 1 base and J by 6 bases, and 7 bases separated the two germline ends. CDR3 nucleotide sequence: TGCGCCAGCAGTGAGTTGGGGACCGAGCAGTACTTC. Its translation is CASSELGTEQYF.

On this clonotype itself: Possible read error: a much larger clone is one base away. V and J are TRBV5-1 and TRBJ2-5; 9 bases align to TRBD1. Germline-derived CDR1 and CDR2 are SGHRS and YFSETQ. The CDR3 runs to 16 residues. The CDR3 protein is CACSLSGTGNRETQYF. The CDR3 coding sequence is TGCGCCTGCAGCTTGTCCGGGACAGGGAATCGAGAGACCCAGTACTTC.

There are a few counts of this clonotype. The chain uses TRBV7-9 and TRBJ2-3; D could derive from TRBD1 or TRBD2 (5 bases each). The germline gives CDR1 SEHNR, CDR2 FQNEAQ (reference sequence). V lost 11 bases and J 7 bases, leaving 19 bases between the germline ends. The CDR3 loop spans 13 amino acids. CDR3 sequence reads: CAARAGNGNTQYF. The CDR3 nucleotides are TGTGCCGCCCGGGCAGGGAACGGGAATACGCAGTATTTT.

This clonotype was recorded only once. The CDR3 sequence: CASSFYRGRLDEQYF. The CDR3 nucleotides are TGTGCCAGCAGCTTTTACAGGGGGCGCCTCGATGAGCAGTACTTC. The chain has TRBV12-3 or TRBV12-4 and TRBJ2-7, with 9 bases aligning to TRBD1. J gave up 7 bases and V 6 bases, and 13 bases lay outside the gene matches. The CDR3 extends over 15 amino acids.

CDR3 residues: CASSLAGQGHEQYF. Written as DNA, the CDR3 is TGTGCCAGCAGCTTAGCGGGACAGGGTCACGAGCAGTACTTC. The genes are TRBV7-2 and TRBJ2-7; 9 bases are shared with TRBD1. Germline lookup yields CDR1 SGHTA and CDR2 FQGNSA. After removal of 0 bases from V and 5 bases from J, the junction contained 2 bases not matched to a gene. CDR3 length: 14 residues. The variable domain in full, with the rest retrieved from reference TRBV7-2 and TRBJ2-7, is GAGVSQSPSNKVTEKGKDVELRCDPISGHTALYWYRQSLGQGLEFLIYFQGNSAPDKSGLPSDRFSAERTGGSVSTLTIQRTQQEDSAVYLCASSLAGQGHEQYFGPGTRLTVT.

Turning to this clonotype: A junction end diverges from the germline sequence, so it may reflect a read error. This chain joins TRBV5-1 and TRBJ2-6; D is unclear. The CDR3 has 14 residues. Germline V gene data show CDR1 as SGHRS and CDR2 as YFSETQ. In DNA form, the CDR3 reads TGCGCCAGCAGCTTTGGAACAAAACCTAACGCCCTGACTTTC. Amino acid sequence: CASSFGTKPNALTF.

V usage is TRBV11-2 and J usage is TRBJ2-3; TRBD1 is a possible D gene (6 bases). Germline V CDR1 and CDR2: SGHAT, FQNNGV. V was cut by 5 bases and J by 3 bases, with 9 bases left in between. The CDR3 is made up of 13 amino acids. The CDR3 loop reads CASSADRTDTQYF. CDR3 bases: TGTGCCAGCAGCGCCGACAGGACAGATACGCAGTATTTT.

This rearrangement joins TRBV12-3 or TRBV12-4 to TRBJ1-2; 7 nucleotides match TRBD1. Trimming at V came to 7 bases and at J to 3 bases, leaving 5 bases not matched to a gene. This CDR3 contains 13 residues. CDR3 nucleotides: TGTGCCAGCATGAAAGACAGGGACTATGGCTACACCTTC. The encoded protein is CASMKDRDYGYTF.

This clonotype was counted many times. The chain couples TRBV7-2 to TRBJ1-5; D is unclear. V shed 4 bases and J shed 0 bases, with 13 bases lying between them. The CDR3 length is 16 residues. CDR1 SGHTA and CDR2 FQGNSA come from the germline V gene. The CDR3 DNA follows: TGTGCCAGCAGCTCCCGAGGACGGTATAGCAATCAGCCCCAGCATTTT. Encoded protein: CASSSRGRYSNQPQHF.

A few counts support this clonotype. V gene TRBV7-2 combines with J gene TRBJ2-5, with D perhaps matching TRBD2 (6 bases). The CDR3 consists of 15 residues. The germline V gene encodes CDR1 SGHTA and CDR2 FQGNSA. Trimming removed 8 bases from V and 0 bases from J, with 16 bases in between. DNA for the CDR3: TGTGCCAGCTCGTGGGGGGATACCTACCAAGAGACCCAGTACTTC. It encodes CASSWGDTYQETQYF.

The rearrangement links TRBV18 to TRBJ2-7, with no clear D. The CDR3 covers 13 residues. Between the trimmed V and J ends, which lost 5 bases and 5 bases, there was a span of 13 bases. Germline values: CDR1 KGHSH, CDR2 LQKENI. The CDR3 sequence: CASSIVGLHEQYF. The CDR3 bases are TGTGCCAGCTCAATAGTGGGCCTCCACGAGCAGTACTTC.

This clonotype was recorded at least ten times. The genes are TRBV6-5 and TRBJ2-5; perhaps TRBD1 as D (6 bases). V lost 2 bases and J 7 bases, leaving 14 bases between the germline ends. The CDR3 extends over 14 amino acids. Germline CDR1 reads MNHEY; CDR2 reads SVGAGI. DNA of the CDR3: TGTGCCAGCAGTTACGGGCAGGTCAGGGGGACCCAGTACTTC. This codes for CASSYGQVRGTQYF.

As for this clonotype: At one boundary the junction diverges from the germline segment, which might be a read error. The chain is built from TRBV3-1 and TRBJ2-1; 9 nucleotides match TRBD2. The CDR3 length is 14 residues. CDR1 LGHDT and CDR2 YNNKEL come from the germline V gene (reference sequence). In DNA, the CDR3 is TGTGCCAGTAGCCCTAGCGGGGTACCCGGAGGGCAGTTCTTC. This sequence encodes CASSPSGVPGGQFF.

The chain has TRBV14 and TRBJ2-7; D unresolved. The CDR3 spans 15 residues. The germline V and J ends were trimmed by 1 base and 4 bases, with 14 bases remaining between them. From germline, CDR1 is SGHDN and CDR2 FVKESK. CDR3 in DNA: TGTGCCAGCAGCCAAGCCGACCGGGTATCTTACGAGCAGTACTTC. This codes for CASSQADRVSYEQYF.

As regards this clonotype: The conserved closing phenylalanine or tryptophan is absent in this CDR3, likely reflecting a read error. The DNA is left out, because the CDR3 cannot be placed on it with certainty; the CDR3 is given as TCRdb lists it. The chain carries TRBV18 and TRBJ2-1; no DNA check was done on the table's D call, TRBD1. The CDR3 numbers 15 amino acids, ends counted. Germline V gives CDR1 KGHSH, CDR2 LQKENI. CDR3 sequence reads: CASSPDRGLGYTFGS.

Comment on this clonotype: One junction end does not reproduce the germline sequence, and a read error may be involved. V is TRBV7-2 and J is TRBJ2-7; D not resolved. The germline CDR1 and CDR2 sequences are SGHTA and FQGNSA. The CDR3 is made up of 14 amino acids. In DNA, the CDR3 is TGTGCCGGCAGCTTGGGGATAAACTCCTACGAGCAGTACTTC. Translating it yields CAGSLGINSYEQYF.

V usage is TRBV5-1 and J usage is TRBJ2-7; TRBD2 might be the D (6 bases). Germline V gene lookup returns CDR1 SGHRS and CDR2 YFSETQ. Deletions cut 4 bases from V and 7 bases from J, with 24 bases between. The CDR3 is 16 residues long. CDR3 amino acids: CASSPFERANYNEQYF. The CDR3, as DNA: TGCGCCAGCAGCCCGTTCGAGCGGGCGAACTACAATGAGCAGTACTTC. The full variable domain, rest sourced from reference TRBV5-1 and TRBJ2-7, is KAGVTQTPRYLIKTRGQQVTLSCSPISGHRSVSWYQQTPGQGLQFLFEYFSETQRNKGNFPGRFSGRQFSNSRSEMNVSTLELGDSALYLCASSPFERANYNEQYFGPGTRLTVT.

The chain uses TRBV28 and TRBJ2-5; D unclear. The J call may not be correct, given that the DNA end is closer to TRBJ2-7. CDR1 and CDR2 from the germline V gene are MDHEN and SYDVKM. The CDR3 has 14 amino acids. The CDR3 sequence: CASTAISTWGEQYF. DNA for the CDR3: TGTGCCAGCACCGCGATATCTACCTGGGGCGAGCAGTACTTC.

This chain joins TRBV6-6 and TRBJ1-6, with a weak D call TRBD1 (6 bases). Germline V CDR1 and CDR2: MNHNY, SVGAGI (reference sequence). This CDR3 comprises 17 residues. V was pared by 7 bases and J by 6 bases, with 22 bases between. CDR3 in DNA: TGTGCCAGCACGGCGGGGGCAGCTCGTCTAGTTAATTCACCCCTCCACTTT. As protein: CASTAGAARLVNSPLHF.

The chain combines TRBV21-1 with TRBJ2-3; TRBD1, the table's D call, lacks a check against the DNA. TRBV21-1 counts as a pseudogene. This CDR3 region has 13 residues. The CDR3 loop reads CARTPSSTDTQYF. For the CDR3, the DNA is TGTGCCAGAACCCCTTCTAGCACAGATACGCAGTATTTT.

This clonotype turned up a few times. This chain uses TRBV12-3 or TRBV12-4 with TRBJ1-2; the D gene is possibly TRBD1 (6 bases). CDR3 length equals 12 residues. Trimming took off 7 bases at V and 6 bases at J, with 12 bases between the two ends. The DNA of the CDR3 is TGTGCCAGCACCTGGGGGGGGCATGGCTACACCTTC. It translates to CASTWGGHGYTF.

This clonotype was seen many times. This CDR3 reads CASSQVGGDYEQYF. DNA of the CDR3: TGTGCCAGCAGCCAAGTGGGGGGGGACTACGAGCAGTACTTC. The chain uses TRBV7-2 and TRBJ2-7; the match to TRBD2 covers 7 bases. The V gene end was trimmed by 5 bases and the J gene end by 3 bases; junction bases not matched to a gene: 7. Germline V gene sequence: CDR1 SGHTA, CDR2 FQGNSA. The length of the CDR3 is 14 residues.